The 2 T cell receptor beta chains given below trace back to one sample, sequenced in a study of blood T cell repertoires in COVID-19. TCRdb's table, derived via immunoSEQ multiplex PCR, lists solely in-frame clones and lacks some. The sample lists approximately 180,000 clones; 75% to 90% were seen once. Sequencing was carried out using peripheral blood. All receptors come from a human donor with active or convalescent COVID-19. The donor label of this sample is uncertain.

The rearrangement links TRBV28 to TRBJ1-3, with a tentative D call TRBD1 (5 bases). This CDR3 spans 14 amino acids. Germline assignment: CDR1 MDHEN and CDR2 SYDVKM. Trimming pared 3 bases from V and 0 bases from J, leaving 6 bases between. This chain's CDR3 is CASSFDSSGNTIYF. The CDR3 DNA reads as TGTGCCAGCAGTTTTGACAGCTCTGGAAACACCATATATTTT.

This chain connects TRBV5-1 to TRBJ2-5; 9 bases agree with TRBD1. Trimming cost V 3 bases and J 5 bases; bases outside gene matches: 11. Germline V CDR1 and CDR2: SGHRS, YFSETQ. The CDR3 has 16 amino acids. The CDR3 region is CASSYQPGQGSETQYF. The CDR3 nucleotides read TGCGCCAGCAGCTACCAACCGGGACAGGGATCCGAGACCCAGTACTTC.